The 15 T cell receptor beta chains below were found in one sample sequenced in a study of T cells in Graves' hyperthyroidism and ophthalmopathy. There were TCR beta CDR3 regions amplified from RNA transcripts. The TCR CDR3 was amplified in a first-round RT-PCR using the HTBI primer set. TCRdb analysed the multiplex PCR reads with MiXCR anew, one entry per CDR3 protein. The sample lists around 700,000 distinct CDR3 sequences, roughly 20% occurring once. The sequenced material came from blood. Receptors were obtained from a woman aged 45-65 years with Graves' hyperthyroidism that later progressed to Graves' ophthalmopathy.

The J gene is TRBJ2-3, the V gene TRBV5-1; maybe TRBD1 (5 bases). The CDR3 consists of 15 residues. Between the trimmed V and J ends, which lost 1 base and 2 bases, there was a span of 11 bases. The germline V gene encodes CDR1 SGHRS and CDR2 YFSETQ. CDR3 nucleotide sequence: TGCGCCAGCAGCTTGCCGACAGTTATCACAGATACGCAGTATTTT. This translates into CASSLPTVITDTQYF. Variable domain in full (rest from reference TRBV5-1 and TRBJ2-3): KAGVTQTPRYLIKTRGQQVTLSCSPISGHRSVSWYQQTPGQGLQFLFEYFSETQRNKGNFPGRFSGRQFSNSRSEMNVSTLELGDSALYLCASSLPTVITDTQYFGPGTRLTVL.

V is TRBV5-8 and J is TRBJ2-7; D may be TRBD1 or TRBD2 (5 bases each). CDR3 length: 15 amino acids. Trimming removed 0 bases at V and 1 base at J, with 11 bases between. Germline V gene data show CDR1 as SGHTS and CDR2 as YDEGEE. The CDR3 nucleotides are TGTGCCAGCAGCTTGGGCCAGGGAGAGTCCTACGAGCAGTACTTC. Protein: CASSLGQGESYEQYF. Full variable domain (outside the CDR3, taken from reference TRBV5-8 and TRBJ2-7): EAGVTQSPTHLIKTRGQQATLRCSPISGHTSVYWYQQALGLGLQFLLWYDEGEERNRGNFPPRFSGRQFPNYSSELNVNALELEDSALYLCASSLGQGESYEQYFGPGTRLTVT.

The sample holds many counts of this clonotype. V gene TRBV7-9 combines with J gene TRBJ1-1; unclear D gene. From germline, CDR1 is SEHNR and CDR2 FQNEAQ (reference sequence). V was trimmed by 1 base and J by 1 base, leaving 13 bases between them. There are 16 residues in the CDR3. CDR3 DNA sequence: TGTGCCAGCAGCTTAGTTCTGCGTCCGCAGAACACTGAAGCTTTCTTT. It is translated as CASSLVLRPQNTEAFF.

The chain has TRBV6-8 and TRBJ1-5; D ambiguous. V was pared by 0 bases and J by 0 bases, with 9 bases between. The CDR3 totals 16 residues. Germline-derived CDR1 and CDR2 are MNHGY and SAAAGT. The CDR3 sequence is CASSYSNDNSNQPQHF. CDR3 sequence (DNA): TGTGCCAGCAGTTACTCGAACGACAATAGCAATCAGCCCCAGCATTTT.

The CDR3 DNA reads as TGTGCCAGCAGTGAATGGGGGGGGGTGCAAGAGACCCAGTACTTC. Protein: CASSEWGGVQETQYF. The J gene is TRBJ2-5, the V gene TRBV25-1, with 7 bases aligning to TRBD2. V gave up 1 base and J gave up 2 bases; unmatched junction bases: 4. This CDR3 is built from 15 residues. Germline lookup yields CDR1 MGHDK and CDR2 SYGVNS.

This clonotype was recorded many times. The DNA of the CDR3 is TGTGCCAGCCTCGACGGACAAACTACTGAAGCTTTCTTT. Protein product: CASLDGQTTEAFF. V usage is TRBV3-1 and J usage is TRBJ1-1; tentative D call: TRBD1 (5 bases). The CDR3 is 13 amino acids. V was trimmed by 8 bases and J by 5 bases, leaving 15 bases between them. The germline CDR1 and CDR2 sequences are LGHDT and YNNKEL (reference sequence).

There are a few counts of this clonotype. The chain uses TRBV28 and TRBJ2-3, with 8 positions matching TRBD2. The CDR3 runs 16 residues. V was pared by 7 bases and J by 3 bases, with 12 bases of the junction left unmatched. Germline V gene lookup returns CDR1 MDHEN and CDR2 SYDVKM. The CDR3 protein is CASIPPGRAVTDTQYF. The CDR3 coding sequence is TGTGCCAGCATCCCCCCCGGGAGGGCGGTGACAGATACGCAGTATTTT.

This clonotype occurred a few times. The chain couples TRBV12-3 or TRBV12-4 to TRBJ1-2; no clear D gene. V gave up 3 bases and J gave up 2 bases, with 7 bases separating them. The CDR3 totals 13 residues. The CDR3 DNA is TGTGCCAGCAGTTTCATAGACAACTATGGCTACACCTTC. Translating gives CASSFIDNYGYTF.

This clonotype was observed a handful of times. The rearrangement joins TRBV10-3 to TRBJ2-5, with 7 bases aligning to TRBD1. Germline values: CDR1 ENHRY, CDR2 SYGVKD. This CDR3 has 17 amino acids. V was clipped by 0 bases and J by 1 base; unmatched bases: 8. The CDR3 spells CAISESDRAPFQETQYF. CDR3 coding DNA: TGTGCCATCAGTGAGTCCGACAGGGCCCCCTTCCAAGAGACCCAGTACTTC.

In this sample, this clonotype turned up many times. The chain uses TRBV20-1 and TRBJ1-5, with a possible D match to TRBD1 (5 bases). From germline, CDR1 is DFQATT and CDR2 SNEGSKA (reference sequence). The CDR3 runs to 17 residues. Trimming pared 6 bases from V and 6 bases from J, leaving 27 bases between. In nucleotides, the CDR3 is TGCAGTGCCAAACCTACGGGACCAGTACTCCAAGGTCAGCCCCAGCATTTT. Translating it yields CSAKPTGPVLQGQPQHF.

This clonotype was seen ten or more times. The chain links TRBV5-1 to TRBJ2-2; D gene unclear. Trimming pared 4 bases from V and 5 bases from J, leaving 6 bases between. Germline-derived CDR1 and CDR2 are SGHRS and YFSETQ. The CDR3 has 12 amino acids. Here the CDR3 reads CASSTVTGELFF. CDR3 DNA: TGCGCCAGCAGCACGGTGACCGGGGAGCTGTTTTTT.

V and J are TRBV20-1 and TRBJ1-4; D is ambiguous. The CDR3 contains 14 residues. V was shortened by 4 bases and J by 5 bases, with 14 bases between the two germline ends. The V gene's germline CDR1 is DFQATT and CDR2 SNEGSKA (reference sequence). This CDR3 reads CSAIREVRNEKLFF. The CDR3 DNA reads TGCAGTGCTATTAGGGAGGTCCGGAATGAAAAACTGTTTTTT.

This clonotype was recorded a few times. This CDR3 is CSARAGGGLARDTQYF. The CDR3 nucleotides are TGCAGTGCTAGAGCGGGTGGGGGCCTCGCAAGGGATACGCAGTATTTT. The genes are TRBV20-1 and TRBJ2-3, with TRBD1 as a possible D gene (6 bases). V shed 1 base and J shed 6 bases, with 20 bases lying between them. CDR1 and CDR2 (germline): DFQATT, SNEGSKA (reference sequence). The CDR3 extends over 16 amino acids.

This clonotype was recorded at least ten times. The genes are TRBV7-9 and TRBJ1-1; D is uncertain. V was clipped by 1 base and J by 0 bases, with 9 bases between them. The CDR3 length is 15 residues. CDR1 is SEHNR and CDR2 is FQNEAQ in the germline V gene (reference sequence). CDR3 in DNA: TGTGCCAGCAGCTTAGTTCAGGTCATGAACACTGAAGCTTTCTTT. Its translation is CASSLVQVMNTEAFF.

J is TRBJ1-6 and V is TRBV12-5; D gene uncertain. Germline values: CDR1 LGHNT, CDR2 FRNRAP. V shed 5 bases and J shed 7 bases, with 12 bases lying between them. This CDR3 region has 14 residues. In DNA, the CDR3 is TGTGCTAGTGGTCCGGCGGGATTGAATTCACCCCTCCACTTT. This gives the protein CASGPAGLNSPLHF.